The T cell receptor beta chain under discussion was sequenced for a study of a mutant IDH1 vaccine in newly diagnosed glioma. Study context: Those enrolled had earlier been treated with radiotherapy, temozolomide, or both, mostly both. Study outcomes and limitations: The study observed vaccine-induced immune responses in roughly 93% of patients.

As for this clone: Its antigen is currently unknown.

Here immunoSEQ multiplex PCR was the method, and the copy in TCRdb shows in-frame clones only, minus some. The sample holds about 66,000 clones, 80% to 90% seen once. Time point meaning: baseline, week 1 (first vaccination visit). Treatment denoted: pre-vaccination baseline after standard-of-care therapy. Donors had new IDH1-mutant astrocytomas of WHO grade 3 or 4 (ATRX-lost). Source: PBMCs, taken from a glioma patient treated with radiotherapy, temozolomide or both. This receptor was identified in a man younger than 40 with glioma.

The CDR3, as DNA: TGTGCCACCAGCAGAGGCGGGACCAGGTCTTACGAGCAGTACTTC. Protein: CATSRGGTRSYEQYF. The chain combines TRBV15 with TRBJ2-7; maybe TRBD2 (6 bases). Germline assignment: CDR1 LNHNV and CDR2 YYDKDF (reference sequence). Trimming took 1 base from V and 4 from J, leaving 14 bases between them. This CDR3 is built from 15 residues.